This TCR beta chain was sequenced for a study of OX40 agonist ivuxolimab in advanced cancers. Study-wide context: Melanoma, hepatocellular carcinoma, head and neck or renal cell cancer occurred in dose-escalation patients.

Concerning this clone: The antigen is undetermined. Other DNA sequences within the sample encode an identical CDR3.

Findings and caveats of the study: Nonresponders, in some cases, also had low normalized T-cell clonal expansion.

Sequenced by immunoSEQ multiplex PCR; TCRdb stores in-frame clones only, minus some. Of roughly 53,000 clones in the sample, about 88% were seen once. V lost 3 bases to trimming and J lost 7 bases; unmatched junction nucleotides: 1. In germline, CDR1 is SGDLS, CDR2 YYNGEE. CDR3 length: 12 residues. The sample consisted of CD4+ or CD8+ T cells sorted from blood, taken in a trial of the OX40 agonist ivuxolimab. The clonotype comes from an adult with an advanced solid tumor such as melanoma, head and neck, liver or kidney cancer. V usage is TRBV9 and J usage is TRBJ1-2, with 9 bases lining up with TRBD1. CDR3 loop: CASSGQGGGYTF. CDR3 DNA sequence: TGTGCCAGCAGCGGACAGGGGGGTGGCTACACCTTC.